This T cell receptor (beta chain) emerged from a study of CD8 T cells in ankylosing spondylitis. A few counts support this clonotype. The V segment lost 6 bases and the J segment 0 bases; nucleotides outside the gene matches: 10. This CDR3 has 17 amino acids. MiXCR, applied by TCRdb to the 5' RACE reads, yields one record per CDR3 protein. The sample has approximately 300,000 distinct CDR3 sequences, around 20% seen once. The receptor was isolated from a female donor with ankylosing spondylitis or in good health (not recorded which). The chain has TRBV12-3 or TRBV12-4 and TRBJ2-7; 11 nucleotides align to TRBD1. Sequenced input: blood, either unsorted or a sorted T cell fraction (not recorded which). CDR3 DNA: TGTGCCAGCAGGCGCGAGTCGGGACAGGGGGTCTCCTACGAGCAGTACTTC. Translating it yields CASRRESGQGVSYEQYF.